This note documents a single TCR beta chain sequence. Its antigen is currently unknown. 5' RACE that incorporated UMI labels was used to prepare the TRB cDNA libraries. From the 5' RACE reads, TCRdb lists one entry per CDR3 protein and no DNA. This sample's table has tens of thousands of distinct CDR3 sequences. The germline gives CDR1 SGHTA, CDR2 FQGNSA. The CDR3 spans 14 residues. This sample is part of a study of CXCR3-negative and CXCR3-positive naive CD8 T cells. Study outcomes and limitations: The TRB CDR3s that CXCR3-positive naive cells carried were more hydrophobic than those of CXCR3-negative naive cells.

This chain connects TRBV7-2 to TRBJ2-7; TCRdb names TRBD1, which stays unverified in the absence of DNA. What was sequenced was naive CXCR3+ CD8+ T cells from blood. Subset meaning: CD45RO-CCR7+CD27+CD95- naive CD8+ T cells expressing CXCR3 (TNR3+). This TCR was sampled from a human donor in good health. Some clones in this sample may be carry-over from other donors' samples. This CDR3 reads CASSPGSGTTEQYF. Supplemented by reference TRBV7-2 and TRBJ2-7, the full variable domain reads GAGVSQSPSNKVTEKGKDVELRCDPISGHTALYWYRQSLGQGLEFLIYFQGNSAPDKSGLPSDRFSAERTGGSVSTLTIQRTQQEDSAVYLCASSPGSGTTEQYFGPGTRLTVT.